There are a few counts of the clone carrying this T cell receptor beta chain. The antigen is undetermined. The CDR3 end falls 3 residues outside the read, so it is completed with the germline J gene. This entry comes from a study of T cell clonality in common variable immunodeficiency. Study-level findings and limits: TCRbeta clonality was increased in CVID versus healthy controls. Fewer deletions and N-nucleotide insertions were reportedly seen in common variable immunodeficiency TCR beta sequences.

Sequencing used immunoSEQ multiplex PCR; TCRdb keeps in-frame clones, though not all of them. The repertoire consists of some 53,000 clones, none detected only once. Germline V gives CDR1 KGHSH, CDR2 LQKENI. There are 15 residues in the CDR3. V was pared by 2 bases and J by 0 bases, with 7 bases between. The specimen was peripheral blood mononuclear cells. The source is a person aged 18 to 70 in good health. The chain couples TRBV18 to TRBJ1-4; D is unclear. This CDR3 reads CASSPRTATNEKLFF. Partial CDR3 DNA: TGTGCCAGCTCACCAAGGACTGCAACTAATGAAAAA.